One sample yielded the 16 T cell receptor beta chains listed below, sequenced in a study of glioma-infiltrating T cells after dendritic cell vaccination. TCRdb's table, derived via immunoSEQ multiplex PCR, lists solely in-frame clones and lacks some. The sample has approximately 85,000 clones, 75% to 90% seen once. Time point reported: after dendritic cell vaccination, including at tumor progression/relapse. Sample: blood, taken after dendritic cell vaccination. The receptors were gathered from a human donor with glioblastoma.

The chain couples TRBV5-1 to TRBJ1-1; D is possibly TRBD1 (5 bases). Trimming left V 1 base short and J 5 bases short, with 12 bases between. The CDR3 sequence is 14 residues long. Germline CDR1 reads SGHRS; CDR2 reads YFSETQ. CDR3 sequence (DNA): TGCGCCAGCAGCTTGCCACAGGTGGGGACTGAAGCTTTCTTT. Its translation: CASSLPQVGTEAFF.

The V call is TRBV6-6, the J call TRBJ2-1; 9 positions agree with TRBD2. Germline CDR1 MNHNY, CDR2 SVGAGI (reference sequence). The CDR3 extends over 15 amino acids. The trim removed 4 bases at V and 8 bases at J, leaving 9 bases unmatched. CDR3: CASSFRSGSRDEQFF. The CDR3 bases are TGTGCCAGCAGTTTCCGTAGCGGGAGTCGGGATGAGCAGTTCTTC.

The chain links TRBV5-6 to TRBJ2-7; 9 positions match TRBD1. Germline V CDR1 and CDR2: SGHDT, YYEEEE. The CDR3 runs to 14 residues. With 4 bases clipped from V and 0 bases from J, the junction kept 2 bases outside the gene matches. The CDR3 reads CASSPGQGSYEQYF. The CDR3 DNA sequence: TGTGCCAGCAGCCCGGGACAGGGCTCCTACGAGCAGTACTTC. Full variable domain (remainder filled in from reference TRBV5-6 and TRBJ2-7): DAGVTQSPTHLIKTRGQQVTLRCSPKSGHDTVSWYQQALGQGPQFIFQYYEEEERQRGNFPDRFSGHQFPNYSSELNVNALLLGDSALYLCASSPGQGSYEQYFGPGTRLTVT.

This chain links TRBV30 with TRBJ2-7; D is ambiguous. Germline CDR1 reads GTSNPN; CDR2 reads SVGIG (reference sequence). Deletions cut 1 base from V and 0 bases from J, with 4 bases between. The CDR3 is 12 residues long. DNA for the CDR3: TGTGCCTGGAGTGCCGGCTCCTACGAGCAGTACTTC. It encodes CAWSAGSYEQYF.

This chain links TRBV6-1 with TRBJ2-4, with TRBD1 matching 9 bases. Germline V gene sequence: CDR1 MNHNS, CDR2 SASEGT. The CDR3 extends over 15 amino acids. Trimming removed 0 bases from V and 6 bases from J; junction bases left unmatched: 3. The CDR3 DNA sequence: TGTGCCAGCAGTGAAGCCCCGGACAGGGGAAACATTCAGTACTTC. It translates to CASSEAPDRGNIQYF.

The genes are TRBV4-3 and TRBJ1-5; 9 bases fit TRBD1. The CDR3 loop spans 16 amino acids. V lost 2 bases, J lost 9 bases, and 11 bases stayed unmatched. Germline V gene data show CDR1 as LGHNA and CDR2 as YSLEER. The CDR3 reads CASSQSGTGTLGPQHF. In DNA, the CDR3 is TGCGCCAGCAGCCAATCCGGGACAGGGACGTTGGGGCCCCAGCATTTT.

Points on this clone: Other DNA sequences of this sample code for an identical CDR3. V and J are TRBV15 and TRBJ2-7; 9 nucleotides match TRBD1. With 3 bases clipped from V and 1 base from J, the junction kept 4 bases outside the gene matches. The CDR3 length is 15 residues. Germline assignment: CDR1 LNHNV and CDR2 YYDKDF (reference sequence). CDR3 DNA: TGTGCCACCAGCAGGGACAGGGGAGCGTCCTACGAGCAGTACTTC. Translating gives CATSRDRGASYEQYF. Complete variable domain (other parts from reference TRBV15 and TRBJ2-7): DAMVIQNPRYQVTQFGKPVTLSCSQTLNHNVMYWYQQKSSQAPKLLFHYYDKDFNNEADTPDNFQSRRPNTSFCFLDIRSPGLGDTAMYLCATSRDRGASYEQYFGPGTRLTVT.

The chain has TRBV6-5 and TRBJ2-1; possibly TRBD2 for D (5 bases). The CDR3 has 13 residues. The germline V gene encodes CDR1 MNHEY and CDR2 SVGAGI. The V and J ends lost 10 bases and 0 bases respectively, with 10 bases between them. CDR3 sequence: CATVGSSYNEQFF. The CDR3 DNA reads as TGTGCCACCGTAGGGAGCTCCTACAATGAGCAGTTCTTC.

The chain links TRBV19 to TRBJ1-5; D remains unclear. V dropped 3 bases and J dropped 6 bases, with 15 bases sitting between them. The CDR3 sequence is 15 residues long. Germline V gene lookup returns CDR1 LNHDA and CDR2 SQIVND (reference sequence). Written as DNA, the CDR3 is TGTGCCAGTAGTATTTTTTCCGCCGGCGGTCAGCCCCAGCATTTT. Translation gives CASSIFSAGGQPQHF.

The chain combines TRBV6-5 with TRBJ2-7; 8 positions agree with TRBD1. Germline V gene sequence: CDR1 MNHEY, CDR2 SVGAGI. The CDR3 covers 13 residues. J was trimmed by 3 bases and V by 5 bases; bases with no gene match: 3. The CDR3 coding sequence is TGTGCCAGCAGTCAAACAGGGGGCTACGAGCAGTACTTC. This encodes CASSQTGGYEQYF.

The rearrangement links TRBV19 to TRBJ2-7, with 9 bases lining up with TRBD1. CDR1 is LNHDA and CDR2 is SQIVND in the germline V gene (reference sequence). The CDR3 has 13 amino acids. V dropped 5 bases and J dropped 1; count of bases not matched to a gene: 0. The CDR3 DNA is TGTGCCAGTAGTGACAGGGGGTCCTACGAGCAGTACTTC. Translation gives CASSDRGSYEQYF.

The chain combines TRBV28 with TRBJ1-4; tentative D call: TRBD1 (6 bases). V was shortened by 2 bases and J by 0 bases, with 13 bases between the two germline ends. Germline-derived CDR1 and CDR2 are MDHEN and SYDVKM. The CDR3 totals 17 residues. Here the CDR3 reads CASSLIGGEATNEKLFF. The CDR3 DNA follows: TGTGCCAGCAGTTTAATTGGGGGCGAGGCAACTAATGAAAAACTGTTTTTT.

V usage is TRBV27 and J usage is TRBJ2-5; TRBD2 is a possible D gene (7 bases). The CDR3 sequence is 15 residues long. V gave up 5 bases and J gave up 12 bases, with 25 bases separating them. The germline V gene has CDR1 MNHEY and CDR2 SMNVEV (reference sequence). CDR3 region: CASSRTPLSRGAEYF. CDR3 sequence (DNA): TGTGCCAGCAGTCGCACCCCCCTTTCCCGGGGGGCGGAGTACTTC.

This chain connects TRBV7-2 to TRBJ1-5; 7 bases align to TRBD1. Per the germline V gene, CDR1 is SGHTA and CDR2 is FQGNSA. The CDR3 has 14 amino acids. Unmatched junction bases numbered 7, after V lost 5 bases and J lost 6 bases. The DNA of the CDR3 is TGTGCCAGCAGCGGACGACAGGGTGGTCAGCCCCAGCATTTT. It specifies CASSGRQGGQPQHF.

This chain links TRBV29-1 with TRBJ2-1; possible D gene TRBD2, 6 bases. Germline CDR1 and CDR2: SQVTM and ANQGSEA. The CDR3 loop spans 15 amino acids. With 2 bases removed from V and 9 bases from J, the gap between germline ends came to 20 bases. CDR3 in amino acids: CSVESYAREWREQFF. For the CDR3, the DNA is TGCAGCGTTGAAAGCTATGCACGGGAGTGGCGTGAGCAGTTCTTC.

The chain combines TRBV7-9 with TRBJ2-2; unclear D gene. The V end lost 5 bases, the J end lost 5 bases, and 15 bases lay between the germline ends. The CDR3 is 15 amino acids. CDR1 is SEHNR, CDR2 FQNEAQ, per germline (reference sequence). The CDR3 reads CASSLEVPGTGELFF. CDR3 nucleotides: TGTGCCAGCAGCCTAGAAGTACCGGGTACCGGGGAGCTGTTTTTT.